This T cell receptor beta chain originates from a study of T-cell reconstitution after alpha-beta-depleted transplantation in children. Unique molecular identifiers tagged the TCRbeta library. One entry per CDR3 protein, called by TCRdb with MiXCR from the PCR reads. The repertoire holds a few hundred thousand distinct CDR3 sequences, with 13% as singletons. Note on this clonotype: Its antigen remains unidentified.

J was trimmed by 1 base and V by 5 bases; bases with no gene match: 3. From germline, CDR1 is MNHEY and CDR2 SVGEGT. The CDR3 loop spans 14 amino acids. Study outcomes and limitations: As was reported, about two months after transplant, alpha-beta T cells came from several hundred expanded graft clones. T-cell numbers and diversity one year post-transplant derived largely from freshly generated T cells.

The TCR sequence derives from a male patient younger than 18 who had a stem cell transplant for acute myeloid leukemia, so the T cells may come from the graft donor. The sequenced sample was PBMCs, mostly from graft donor cells, obtained 360 days after TCRalphabeta/CD19-depleted stem cell transplant. The chain uses TRBV6-2 or TRBV6-3 and TRBJ2-5; TRBD2 aligns across 8 bases. The CDR3 bases are TGTGCCAGCAGTCGGACTAGCTTCCAAGAGACCCAGTACTTC. It codes for CASSRTSFQETQYF.